This is a list of T cell receptor beta chains from one sample in a study of siplizumab effects on memory and regulatory T cells. This table comes from immunoSEQ multiplex PCR, and its TCRdb copy is limited to in-frame clones, with some not included. Of some 100,000 clones listed, about 92% are singletons. The sample was Tregs sorted from blood. All receptors come from a human donor in good health. CDR3s include the opening cysteine and the closing phenylalanine or tryptophan. The D gene is left open where the match is weak. Some rows have no size entry. The others give once, few or many, or a class for an expanded clone.

D gene	V gene	clone size	J gene	CDR3 DNA	CDR3 protein
TRBD2	TRBV18	.	TRBJ2-3	TGTGCCAGTCAAACTAGCGGGAGTAGCACAGATACGCAGTATTTT	CASQTSGSSTDTQYF
TRBD2	TRBV5-1	.	TRBJ2-3	TGCGCCAGCAGCCACGGGACTAGCGGGAGAACAGATACGCAGTATTTT	CASSHGTSGRTDTQYF
.	TRBV4-1	.	TRBJ1-2	TGCGCCAGCAGCCCCCGGACCGGGACTAACTATGGCTACACCTTC	CASSPRTGTNYGYTF
.	TRBV12-5	.	TRBJ2-5	TGTGCTAGTGGTGGGGGCGGGGAGACCCAGTACTTC	CASGGGGETQYF
TRBD1	TRBV7-9	.	TRBJ1-5	TGTGCCAGCAGCTTAGCTGGGACAGCAAAACAGGCCCAGCATTTT	CASSLAGTAKQAQHF
.	TRBV7-8	.	TRBJ1-4	TGTGCCAGCAGCTTAGGGCAGTATGAAAAACTGTTTTTT	CASSLGQYEKLFF
.	TRBV7-9	.	TRBJ1-6	TGTGCCAGCAGCACCGAACCCTGGACAGCCGATTCACCCCTCCACTTT	CASSTEPWTADSPLHF
.	TRBV29-1	once	TRBJ2-7	TGCAGCGTTGATACAGGGCTAAGCGACGAGCAGTACTTC	CSVDTGLSDEQYF
.	TRBV5-4	.	TRBJ1-2	TGTGCCAGCAGTTATCCCGGGGAAGCTAACTATGGCTACACCTTC	CASSYPGEANYGYTF
.	TRBV5-8	.	TRBJ2-3	TGTGCCAGCAGCTTGTACAGGGGAGGTCCAGATACGCAGTATTTT	CASSLYRGGPDTQYF
.	TRBV2	.	TRBJ2-7	TGTGCCAGCAGCCCAACTCCCTACGAGCAGTACTTC	CASSPTPYEQYF
.	TRBV5-1	.	TRBJ2-3	TGCGCCAGCAGCTCCCAACTAGTACGAAGCACAGATACGCAGTATTTT	CASSSQLVRSTDTQYF
TRBD2	TRBV5-1	.	TRBJ2-2	TGCGCCAGCAGCCCCGCCCGGGGGGGTGGAGGAACGAACACCGGGGAGCTGTTTTTT	CASSPARGGGGTNTGELFF
.	TRBV2	.	TRBJ1-2	TGTGCCAGCAGTGACGCCGGAGTTTATGGCTACACCTTC	CASSDAGVYGYTF
TRBD1	TRBV2	once	TRBJ1-2	TGTGCCAGCAGTGTTTATCTCGGGACAGCACACTATGGCTACACCTTC	CASSVYLGTAHYGYTF
.	TRBV7-9	.	TRBJ2-5	TGTGCCAGCAGCTTTGCAGGGACGGGCGAGACCCAGTACTTC	CASSFAGTGETQYF
TRBD1	TRBV7-6	.	TRBJ1-1	TGTGCCAGCAGACTGGGACAGGGGAACACTGAAGCTTTCTTT	CASRLGQGNTEAFF
.	TRBV2	.	TRBJ2-7	TGTGCCAGGGGGGGGCAGGGGCGCTACGAGCAGTACTTC	CARGGQGRYEQYF
.	TRBV6-1	.	TRBJ1-5	TGTGCCAGCATGGGGGTATGGCAGGGCCGGTGGGCCCAGCATTTT	CASMGVWQGRWAQHF
.	TRBV7-2	.	TRBJ2-1	TGTGCCAGCAGCGTTTATAACAATGAGCAGTTCTTC	CASSVYNNEQFF
.	TRBV7-7	.	TRBJ2-2	TGTGCCAGCAGTAGGGTGGGCGCCGGGGAGCTGTTTTTT	CASSRVGAGELFF
.	TRBV5-1	.	TRBJ2-1	TGCGCCAGCCGAAGGGTAGGCAGGGTAAATGAGCAGTTCTTC	CASRRVGRVNEQFF
TRBD2	TRBV2	.	TRBJ2-1	TGTGCCAGCAGTAAAGGACTAGCGGGAGGCTATGAGCAGTTCTTC	CASSKGLAGGYEQFF
TRBD1	TRBV5-8	.	TRBJ1-2	TGTGCCAGCAGCTTGGGACAGGGAGACTATGGCTACACCTTC	CASSLGQGDYGYTF
TRBD1	TRBV7-9	.	TRBJ1-2	TGTGCCAGCAGCTACGGGACAGGGGGCCGCTATGGCTACACCTTC	CASSYGTGGRYGYTF
TRBD2	TRBV5-4	.	TRBJ2-2	TGTGCCAGCAGCTTGAAGGGGGGACTAGCGGTAGAGCTGTTTTTT	CASSLKGGLAVELFF
.	TRBV5-4	.	TRBJ2-1	TGTGCCAGCAGCGTGGACAGCAGTAGTTACAATGAGCAGTTCTTC	CASSVDSSSYNEQFF
.	TRBV6-1	.	TRBJ2-2	TGTGCCAGCAGTCTACAGGGAAGCGTCACCGGGGAGCTGTTTTTT	CASSLQGSVTGELFF
.	TRBV5-1	.	TRBJ2-3	TGCGCCAGCAGCCCCGGAGGGGGTGAATCTACGCAGTATTTT	CASSPGGGESTQYF
TRBD1	TRBV18	.	TRBJ1-1	TGTGCCAGCTCACCTGGGACAGCTCCGGGGGCTTTCTTT	CASSPGTAPGAFF
.	TRBV7-9	.	TRBJ2-4	TGTGCCAGCAGCTTAATGAAGTCCAAAAACATTCAGTACTTC	CASSLMKSKNIQYF